A single sample is the source of the 18 T cell receptor beta chains below, sequenced in a study of blood T cells in healthy people across ages. Primers used in a second PCR of about 6 to 11 cycles were a sample-barcoded 5' primer and a J-beta primer mix. Via MiXCR, TCRdb re-called the 5' RACE reads, giving one row per CDR3 protein. The data contain under 800,000 distinct CDR3 sequences, approximately 21% of them seen just once; the ten biggest clones take up roughly 3.6%. Sequenced input: blood. These receptors came from a man in his 70s in good health.

The table lists this clonotype with a few counts. V is TRBV10-3 and J is TRBJ2-5; weak D call: TRBD2 (6 bases). The assigned J gene may be wrong: the sequence end matches TRBJ2-7 better. Germline lookup yields CDR1 ENHRY and CDR2 SYGVKD. This CDR3 has 12 residues. In DNA form, the CDR3 reads TGTGCCATCAGTGACGGGACTCACGAGCAGTACTTC. It encodes CAISDGTHEQYF.

This clonotype was seen more than once but under ten times. The chain carries TRBV9 and TRBJ2-5, with 9 nucleotides matching TRBD2. The better agreement between TRBJ2-1 and the DNA end casts doubt on the J call. Germline CDR1 is SGDLS and CDR2 is YYNGEE. The CDR3 has 17 amino acids. The CDR3 protein is CASSVEALAGRYNEQFF. The DNA for the CDR3 is TGTGCCAGCAGCGTAGAAGCCCTAGCGGGGAGGTACAATGAGCAGTTCTTC.

In its sample, this clonotype was seen a few times. V gene TRBV29-1 combines with J gene TRBJ2-7; 9 bases fit TRBD1. Germline assignment: CDR1 SQVTM and CDR2 ANQGSEA. The CDR3 has 14 amino acids. J lost 2 bases, V lost 7 bases, and 9 bases had no gene match. The CDR3 is CSAEGQGGPYEQYF. The CDR3 DNA follows: TGCAGCGCCGAGGGACAGGGAGGGCCCTACGAGCAGTACTTC.

The table lists this clonotype with many counts. The CDR3 nucleotides are TGTGCCAGCTGCCCCGTAGCGGGAGCCGTGTCCTACGAGCAGTACTTC. It codes for CASCPVAGAVSYEQYF. J is TRBJ2-7 and V is TRBV6-2 or TRBV6-3, with 9 positions matching TRBD2. The CDR3 is made up of 16 amino acids. CDR1 and CDR2 from the germline V gene are MNHEY and SVGEGT. V trimming: 8 bases; J trimming: 1 base; junction bases outside the gene matches: 12.

Many counts were recorded for this clonotype. The chain links TRBV7-9 to TRBJ2-2, with D possibly being TRBD2 (5 bases). This CDR3 is 14 amino acids long. Trimming removed 3 bases from V and 2 bases from J, with 7 bases in between. Germline lookup yields CDR1 SEHNR and CDR2 FQNEAQ (reference sequence). The CDR3 region is CASSFGVNTGELFF. The DNA for the CDR3 is TGTGCCAGCAGCTTCGGGGTCAACACCGGGGAGCTGTTTTTT.

This clonotype has a handful of counts. The chain links TRBV24-1 to TRBJ1-5; TRBD1 is a possible D gene (5 bases). The CDR3 is 16 amino acids. Germline CDR1 KGHDR, CDR2 SFDVKD. The V gene lost 4 bases and the J gene lost 0 bases, with 12 bases spanning the gap. The CDR3 sequence is CATSDPVGGSNQPQHF. CDR3 DNA sequence: TGTGCCACCAGTGACCCCGTCGGGGGTAGCAATCAGCCCCAGCATTTT.

This clonotype has just a few counts. The chain carries TRBV20-1 and TRBJ2-5, with D uncertain. Near its end, the DNA agrees better with TRBJ2-7, so the J call may be wrong. The CDR3 extends over 12 amino acids. Looked up from germline, CDR1 is DFQATT and CDR2 is SNEGSKA (reference sequence). In DNA form, the CDR3 reads TGCAGTCCCGACTCCCCATCCTACGAGCAGTACTTC. Its protein is CSPDSPSYEQYF.

The CDR3: CASSSRDVGEQYF. CDR3 DNA: TGCGCCAGCAGCTCCAGGGACGTTGGCGAGCAGTACTTC. V usage is TRBV5-1 and J usage is TRBJ2-7; tentatively, D is TRBD1 or TRBD2 (5 bases each). Germline-derived CDR1 and CDR2 are SGHRS and YFSETQ. The CDR3 loop spans 13 amino acids. Trimming took off 3 bases at V and 6 bases at J, with 13 bases between the two ends.

This clonotype was seen more than once but under ten times. The CDR3 reads CASSDRSGYTF. The CDR3 DNA is TGTGCCAGCAGCGACCGATCGGGCTACACCTTC. The J gene is TRBJ1-2, the V gene TRBV2, with D unclear. In germline, CDR1 is SNHLY, CDR2 FYNNEI. This CDR3 has 11 residues. V gave up 6 bases and J gave up 8 bases, with 10 bases separating them.

V and J are TRBV19 and TRBJ1-2; D gene uncertain. V was trimmed by 5 bases and J by 7 bases, leaving 14 bases between them. Germline CDR1 and CDR2: LNHDA and SQIVND (reference sequence). The CDR3 length is 13 residues. CDR3 sequence (DNA): TGTGCCAGTAGTCCCGGCCGCTTAGGTGGCTACACCTTC. Its translation is CASSPGRLGGYTF.

The J gene is TRBJ1-1, the V gene TRBV2, with 7 nucleotides matching TRBD1. The CDR3 has 15 residues. Germline CDR1 reads SNHLY; CDR2 reads FYNNEI. V shed 4 bases and J 5 bases; nucleotides not matched to a gene: 10. CDR3 amino acids: CASSAPTGRTTEAFF. In nucleotides, the CDR3 is TGTGCCAGCAGTGCCCCGACAGGGCGGACGACTGAAGCTTTCTTT.

The chain joins TRBV9 to TRBJ2-7, with D hard to call. The V end was cut by 0 bases, the J end by 2 bases, with 9 bases between. The CDR3 sequence is 14 residues long. The germline V gene has CDR1 SGDLS and CDR2 YYNGEE. CDR3 nucleotides: TGTGCCAGCAGCGTAGAGGCCTATCCCTACGAGCAGTACTTC. Its protein is CASSVEAYPYEQYF. The full variable domain, in which reference TRBV9 and TRBJ2-7 provide the parts outside the CDR3, is DSGVTQTPKHLITATGQRVTLRCSPRSGDLSVYWYQQSLDQGLQFLIQYYNGEERAKGNILERFSAQQFPDLHSELNLSSLELGDSALYFCASSVEAYPYEQYFGPGTRLTVT.

Only a few counts were recorded for this clonotype. The chain recombines TRBV6-1 with TRBJ2-7; 15 bases match TRBD2. The CDR3 sequence is 14 residues long. The V gene's germline CDR1 is MNHNS and CDR2 SASEGT. The ends lost 6 bases at V and 5 bases at J; junction bases unmatched: 2. CDR3 sequence (DNA): TGTGCCAGCAGGAGGACTAGCGGGAGGGACGAGCAGTACTTC. It is translated as CASRRTSGRDEQYF.

In this sample, this clonotype turned up a few times. V is TRBV9 and J is TRBJ2-7; TRBD1 matches 8 bases. The CDR3 loop spans 15 amino acids. The trim removed 3 bases at V and 3 bases at J, leaving 8 bases unmatched. Looked up from germline, CDR1 is SGDLS and CDR2 is YYNGEE. The CDR3 is CASSANGQGFYEQYF. As DNA, the CDR3 is TGTGCCAGCAGCGCAAATGGACAGGGTTTCTACGAGCAGTACTTC.

The CDR3 here is CASSLNRDYNEQFF. CDR3 DNA: TGCGCCAGCAGCTTAAACCGGGACTACAATGAGCAGTTCTTC. This chain uses TRBV5-1 with TRBJ2-1; a possible D gene is TRBD2 (5 bases). This CDR3 has 14 residues. The germline CDR1 and CDR2 sequences are SGHRS and YFSETQ. Trimming shortened V by 2 bases and J by 3 bases, and 9 bases separated the two germline ends.

This clonotype was counted a few times. The chain uses TRBV7-9 and TRBJ2-5; D gene uncertain. Judging by the DNA end, TRBJ2-1 fits better; the J call may be wrong. This CDR3 has 15 residues. CDR1 and CDR2 from the germline V gene are SEHNR and FQNEAQ (reference sequence). For the CDR3, the DNA is TGTGCCAGCAGCGCCCCGAGCTCCGGCCTCAATGAGCAGTTCTTC. It specifies CASSAPSSGLNEQFF.

This clonotype occurred once. CDR3: CASSYGREGNNEQFF. CDR3 in DNA: TGTGCCAGCAGTTACGGGCGGGAGGGAAACAATGAGCAGTTCTTC. The chain links TRBV6-6 to TRBJ2-1, with TRBD2 matching over 9 bases. Germline V gene data show CDR1 as MNHNY and CDR2 as SVGAGI (reference sequence). The CDR3 is 15 amino acids. V gave up 2 bases and J gave up 5 bases; unmatched junction bases: 4.

V is TRBV20-1 and J is TRBJ2-1; TRBD2 matches 9 bases. Germline CDR1 and CDR2: DFQATT and SNEGSKA (reference sequence). The V and J ends lost 7 bases and 5 bases, in that order; junction bases with no gene match: 6. The length of the CDR3 is 13 residues. This chain's CDR3 is CSVPGLADNEQFF. DNA of the CDR3: TGCAGTGTACCGGGACTAGCAGACAATGAGCAGTTCTTC.